The 5 T cell receptor beta chains below all came from one sample that was sequenced in a study of OX40 agonist ivuxolimab in advanced cancers. Profiled with immunoSEQ multiplex PCR; TCRdb holds only in-frame clones, not every one. The profile shows about 100,000 clones, 85% to 95% of them singletons. Sequencing used CD4+ or CD8+ T cells sorted from blood, obtained in a trial of the OX40 agonist ivuxolimab. The source of these receptors is an adult with an advanced solid tumor such as melanoma, head and neck, liver or kidney cancer.

The table lists this clone with a few counts. The DNA for the CDR3 is TGTGCCAGCAGCTCACCTCGTACGGGGGACTACGAGCAGTACTTC. As protein: CASSSPRTGDYEQYF. The gene calls are TRBV7-2 and TRBJ2-7; D possibly corresponds to TRBD2 (6 bases). The CDR3 is 15 amino acids. In germline, CDR1 is SGHTA, CDR2 FQGNSA. V gave up 4 bases and J gave up 3 bases, with 16 bases separating them.

The chain has TRBV5-6 and TRBJ1-5, with D perhaps TRBD1 (5 bases). The V end was cut by 1 base, the J end by 0 bases, with 11 bases between. Germline V gene sequence: CDR1 SGHDT, CDR2 YYEEEE. The CDR3 consists of 16 residues. As DNA, the CDR3 is TGTGCCAGCAGCTTGAGGCCGACAGATAGCAATCAGCCCCAGCATTTT. Translating gives CASSLRPTDSNQPQHF.

The rearrangement links TRBV7-2 to TRBJ1-3; 11 nucleotides agree with TRBD1. J lost 0 bases, V lost 3 bases, and 4 bases had no gene match. Germline CDR1 is SGHTA and CDR2 is FQGNSA. This CDR3 has 17 residues. The CDR3 nucleotides read TGTGCCAGCAGCTTCGGACAGGGGGCGAGCTCTGGAAACACCATATATTTT. This encodes CASSFGQGASSGNTIYF.

This chain joins TRBV6-1 and TRBJ1-2; TRBD1 is a possible D gene (5 bases). Germline-derived CDR1 and CDR2 are MNHNS and SASEGT. The V end was cut by 6 bases, the J end by 7 bases, with 12 bases between. This CDR3 has 12 amino acids. The CDR3 loop is CASRKAGGGYTF. The CDR3 coding sequence is TGTGCCAGCAGGAAGGCCGGGGGTGGCTACACCTTC.

The rearrangement uses TRBV11-3 and TRBJ2-1; 7 positions agree with TRBD2. J lost 2 bases, V lost 1 base, and 5 bases had no gene match. The CDR3 consists of 16 residues. Germline values: CDR1 SGHNT, CDR2 YENEEA. CDR3 sequence: CASSLGTSGAYNEQFF. CDR3 in DNA: TGTGCCAGCAGCTTAGGGACGAGCGGGGCCTACAATGAGCAGTTCTTC. Variable domain in full (rest from reference TRBV11-3 and TRBJ2-1): EAGVVQSPRYKIIEKKQPVAFWCNPISGHNTLYWYLQNLGQGPELLIRYENEEAVDDSQLPKDRFSAERLKGVDSTLKIQPAELGDSAVYLCASSLGTSGAYNEQFFGPGTRLTVL.